The source of this TCR beta chain is a study of blood T cell repertoires in COVID-19. Sequenced by immunoSEQ multiplex PCR; TCRdb stores in-frame clones only, minus some. The profile covers about 64,000 clones, with 82% appearing a single time and roughly 12% taken by the ten largest. Germline values: CDR1 SEHNR, CDR2 FQNEAQ (reference sequence). CDR3 length: 12 residues. The V gene lost 6 bases and the J gene lost 4 bases, with 10 bases spanning the gap. This clone appeared a single time. Sample: peripheral blood. This TCR derives from a human donor in a cohort sampled during active COVID-19. The rearrangement uses TRBV7-9 and TRBJ2-7; TRBD1 is a possible D gene (5 bases). For the CDR3, the DNA is TGTGCCAGCAGTTTCCAGGGTTACGAGCAGTACTTC. It codes for CASSFQGYEQYF.